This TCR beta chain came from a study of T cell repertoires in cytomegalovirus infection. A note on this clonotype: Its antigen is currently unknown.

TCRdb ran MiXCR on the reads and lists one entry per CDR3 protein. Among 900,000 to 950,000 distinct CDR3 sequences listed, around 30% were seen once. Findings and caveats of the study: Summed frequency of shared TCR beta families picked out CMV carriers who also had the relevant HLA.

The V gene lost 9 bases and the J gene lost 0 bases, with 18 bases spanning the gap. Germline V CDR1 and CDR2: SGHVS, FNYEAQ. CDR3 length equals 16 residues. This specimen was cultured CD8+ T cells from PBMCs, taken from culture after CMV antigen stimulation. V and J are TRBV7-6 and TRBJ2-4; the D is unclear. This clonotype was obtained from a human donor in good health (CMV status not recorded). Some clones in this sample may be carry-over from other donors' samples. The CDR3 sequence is CASSIDTPLAKNIQYF. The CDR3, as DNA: TGTGCCAGTAGCATCGACACCCCGCTAGCCAAAAACATTCAGTACTTC.